The 18 T cell receptor beta chains presented below share a single source sample, sequenced in a study of blood T cell repertoires in COVID-19. Produced via immunoSEQ multiplex PCR; TCRdb's table is partial and in-frame only. The sample lists about 39,000 clones; approximately 81% were seen once. Sequencing was performed on peripheral blood. The receptors here all came from a man between 60 and 75 years old in a cohort sampled during active COVID-19.

The V and J genes are TRBV19 and TRBJ2-4; 8 nucleotides agree with TRBD1. After removal of 5 bases from V and 5 bases from J, the junction contained 8 bases not matched to a gene. CDR1 and CDR2 (germline): LNHDA, SQIVND (reference sequence). CDR3 size: 15 residues. The CDR3 nucleotides are TGTGCCAGTAGTGTGAGACAGGGGAACCAAAACATTCAGTACTTC. This codes for CASSVRQGNQNIQYF.

The chain recombines TRBV24-1 with TRBJ2-7, with D possibly matching TRBD1 (5 bases). Trimming shortened V by 3 bases and J by 0 bases, and 11 bases separated the two germline ends. CDR3 size: 15 residues. CDR1 and CDR2 from the germline V gene are KGHDR and SFDVKD. As DNA, the CDR3 is TGTGCCACCAGTGATGGGGCAGGGAACTCCTACGAGCAGTACTTC. Translated, it gives CATSDGAGNSYEQYF.

This clone was seen a few times. The chain links TRBV28 to TRBJ2-1, with 9 positions matching TRBD1. Germline V gene lookup returns CDR1 MDHEN and CDR2 SYDVKM. There are 14 residues in the CDR3. V lost 5 bases to trimming and J lost 9 bases; unmatched junction nucleotides: 8. The CDR3 DNA sequence: TGTGCCAGCAGTGTACAGGGGGCATTGAGTGAGCAGTTCTTC. It encodes CASSVQGALSEQFF.

The chain couples TRBV28 to TRBJ2-1; 8 nucleotides agree with TRBD1. V was clipped by 9 bases and J by 4 bases; unmatched bases: 8. The CDR3 loop spans 14 amino acids. Germline lookup yields CDR1 MDHEN and CDR2 SYDVKM. CDR3 sequence reads: CASISGQGYNEQFF. The CDR3 coding sequence is TGTGCCAGTATTTCCGGACAGGGTTACAATGAGCAGTTCTTC. The complete variable domain, with remaining parts taken from reference TRBV28 and TRBJ2-1, reads DVKVTQSSRYLVKRTGEKVFLECVQDMDHENMFWYRQDPGLGLRLIYFSYDVKMKEKGDIPEGYSVSREKKERFSLILESASTNQTSMYLCASISGQGYNEQFFGPGTRLTVL.

The rearrangement joins TRBV7-2 to TRBJ2-7; TRBD1 is a possible D gene (6 bases). With 5 bases removed from V and 0 bases from J, the gap between germline ends came to 14 bases. In germline, CDR1 is SGHTA, CDR2 FQGNSA. CDR3 length equals 15 residues. The CDR3 protein is CASSATRGSSYEQYF. CDR3 nucleotides: TGTGCCAGCAGCGCCACCAGGGGAAGCTCCTACGAGCAGTACTTC.

This clone was counted between two and nine times. CDR3 in amino acids: CASSLTEAEAFF. As DNA, the CDR3 is TGTGCCAGCAGCCTTACCGAGGCTGAAGCTTTCTTT. The rearrangement links TRBV11-3 to TRBJ1-1; D gene unclear. V lost 5 bases, J lost 6 bases, and 10 bases lay in between. Germline V gives CDR1 SGHNT, CDR2 YENEEA. This CDR3 spans 12 amino acids.

This clone is deemed medium-sized. The sample holds other DNA sequences that translate to the same CDR3. This chain connects TRBV7-2 to TRBJ2-5; D is perhaps TRBD1 (6 bases). V was pared by 1 base and J by 4 bases, with 7 bases between. Germline V gene lookup returns CDR1 SGHTA and CDR2 FQGNSA. The CDR3 runs 13 residues. The CDR3 here is CASSLEQGETQYF. In DNA, the CDR3 is TGTGCCAGCAGCTTAGAACAGGGAGAGACCCAGTACTTC.

J is TRBJ2-1 and V is TRBV6-5; 7 bases are shared with TRBD1. V trimming: 6 bases; J trimming: 4 bases; junction bases outside the gene matches: 9. CDR1 and CDR2 (germline): MNHEY, SVGAGI. This CDR3 contains 15 residues. The DNA of the CDR3 is TGTGCCAGCAGCAATACAGGGGCTGGGTACAATGAGCAGTTCTTC. Its protein product is CASSNTGAGYNEQFF.

This chain uses TRBV5-8 with TRBJ2-7, with TRBD1 matching over 7 bases. V was pared by 3 bases and J by 1 base, with 4 bases of the junction left unmatched. Germline V gene data show CDR1 as SGHTS and CDR2 as YDEGEE. This CDR3 is 14 amino acids long. DNA of the CDR3: TGTGCCAGCAGCTACCGGGACAGATCCTACGAGCAGTACTTC. Protein product: CASSYRDRSYEQYF.

V gene TRBV10-1 combines with J gene TRBJ1-1; perhaps TRBD1 as D (5 bases). The CDR3 has 13 residues. V gave up 6 bases and J gave up 1 base, with 9 bases separating them. Germline V CDR1 and CDR2: WNHNN, SYGVQD (reference sequence). The CDR3, as DNA: TGCGCCAGCAGCCTGACAGAGAACACTGAAGCTTTCTTT. Translating gives CASSLTENTEAFF.

This sequence joins TRBV25-1 and TRBJ2-3; 7 positions agree with TRBD1. Germline values: CDR1 MGHDK, CDR2 SYGVNS. V lost 2 bases and J lost 1; bases outside the gene matches: 3. The CDR3 is 15 amino acids. The CDR3 DNA reads as TGTGCCAGCAGTGAACAGGGGGTAGGCACAGATACGCAGTATTTT. Protein: CASSEQGVGTDTQYF.

The V gene is TRBV7-2, the J gene TRBJ2-5, with D possibly being TRBD1 (6 bases). Germline loops: CDR1 SGHTA, CDR2 FQGNSA. The CDR3 covers 13 residues. Trimming cost V 7 bases and J 0 bases, with 9 bases left between them. The CDR3 sequence is CASTQGYQETQYF. The CDR3 DNA reads TGTGCCAGCACTCAGGGGTACCAAGAGACCCAGTACTTC.

This chain uses TRBV4-3 with TRBJ2-3, with 9 bases aligning to TRBD1. Losses at the gene ends were 2 bases for V and 3 bases for J; bases not matched to a gene: 9. The CDR3 has 17 residues. CDR1 is LGHNA and CDR2 is YSLEER in the germline V gene. The CDR3 DNA sequence: TGCGCCAGCAGCCAAATCGCCGGCGGACAGGGGACAGATACGCAGTATTTT. It codes for CASSQIAGGQGTDTQYF.

The chain has TRBV7-8 and TRBJ2-3; maybe TRBD2 (6 bases). V dropped 6 bases and J dropped 3 bases, with 19 bases sitting between them. The germline CDR1 and CDR2 sequences are SGHVS and FQNEAQ. The CDR3 contains 16 residues. The CDR3 coding sequence is TGTGCCAGCAGGCAAGGTAGCGGAAGCCCTACAGATACGCAGTATTTT. As protein: CASRQGSGSPTDTQYF.

The CDR3: CASSLGGLGYTF. Here the CDR3 DNA reads TGTGCCAGCAGCTTGGGAGGGCTGGGCTACACCTTC. The V gene is TRBV5-4, the J gene TRBJ1-2; the D is unclear. Germline V gene sequence: CDR1 SGHNT, CDR2 YYREEE (reference sequence). V lost 0 bases to trimming and J lost 8 bases, with 8 bases between them. This CDR3 is 12 amino acids long. Looking up the rest from reference TRBV5-4 and TRBJ1-2 gives the full variable domain: ETGVTQSPTHLIKTRGQQVTLRCSSQSGHNTVSWYQQALGQGPQFIFQYYREEENGRGNFPPRFSGLQFPNYSSELNVNALELDDSALYLCASSLGGLGYTFGSGTRLTVV.

The rearrangement joins TRBV11-2 to TRBJ2-3; perhaps TRBD1 as D (5 bases). There are 12 residues in the CDR3. V shed 1 base and J shed 11 bases, with 10 bases lying between them. CDR1 is SGHAT, CDR2 FQNNGV, per germline. CDR3 DNA sequence: TGTGCCAGCAGCTTAGGACAGATCAAGCAGTATTTT. It is translated as CASSLGQIKQYF.

This chain links TRBV9 with TRBJ1-1; 12 bases agree with TRBD1. Losses at the gene ends were 2 bases for V and 2 bases for J; bases not matched to a gene: 1. Per the germline V gene, CDR1 is SGDLS and CDR2 is YYNGEE. This CDR3 comprises 15 residues. The CDR3 bases are TGTGCCAGCAGCGTGGGGACAGGGGGCAACACTGAAGCTTTCTTT. It translates to CASSVGTGGNTEAFF.

The chain couples TRBV30 to TRBJ2-3, with 7 bases lining up with TRBD1. This CDR3 is 13 amino acids long. After removal of 5 bases from V and 3 bases from J, the junction contained 5 bases not matched to a gene. CDR1 is GTSNPN, CDR2 SVGIG, per germline (reference sequence). The CDR3 protein is CAWDRVRTDTQYF. The CDR3 bases are TGTGCCTGGGACAGGGTAAGGACAGATACGCAGTATTTT.